The present T cell receptor (beta chain) was sequenced within a study of shared clonotypes between healthy human individuals. Study-wide findings and caveats: Clonotypes shared by all four donors outscored non-shared clonotypes in generation probability.

Trimming left V 0 bases short and J 0 bases short, with 3 bases between. The V gene's germline CDR1 is MNHNY and CDR2 SVGAGI (reference sequence). The CDR3 is 13 amino acids. Running of the assay took place at deep level. The table came from immunoSEQ multiplex PCR; TCRdb's copy has only in-frame clones and leaves some out. The sample yields some 980,000 clones, approximately 80% seen once. This clone has more than one count but fewer than ten. What it binds is unknown. Other DNA sequences within the sample encode an identical CDR3. Those who donated, Caucasian adults without exception, all lived in Nashville, Tennessee.

The V and J genes are TRBV6-6 and TRBJ2-7; D remains unclear. This clonotype was sampled from a man between 18 and 29 years old in good health. The sample comprised memory CD4+ T cells sorted from blood. Subset indicated: CD45RA-negative fraction. DNA for the CDR3: TGTGCCAGCAGTTACTCAAGCTCCTACGAGCAGTACTTC. It specifies CASSYSSSYEQYF.